These 17 T cell receptor beta chains share one sample of origin, sequenced in a study of T-cell reconstitution after alpha-beta-depleted transplantation in children. TCRbeta library construction was performed incorporating unique molecular identifiers. One entry per CDR3 protein, called by TCRdb with MiXCR from the PCR reads. The sample carries some 640,000 distinct CDR3 sequences, around 17% recorded once. Specimen: PBMCs from the stem cell graft donor, collected from the stem cell graft. All receptors derive from a human donor who donated a stem cell graft to a child with acute myeloid leukemia.

This clonotype was counted many times. J is TRBJ2-5 and V is TRBV7-6; 9 bases map to TRBD2. Per germline, CDR1 SGHVS and CDR2 FNYEAQ. CDR3 size: 16 residues. Unmatched junction bases numbered 4, after V lost 1 base and J lost 1 base. DNA for the CDR3: TGTGCCAGCAGCTTAGGTAGCGGGGGCCCCCAAGAGACCCAGTACTTC. The encoded protein is CASSLGSGGPQETQYF.

This clonotype appeared a few times. V is TRBV12-3 or TRBV12-4 and J is TRBJ2-5; D is perhaps TRBD2 (7 bases). The V end lost 7 bases, the J end lost 4 bases, and 19 bases lay between the germline ends. This CDR3 spans 15 amino acids. CDR3 sequence: CASTLGGAGGETQYF. Here the CDR3 DNA reads TGTGCCAGCACCCTAGGGGGGGCCGGCGGAGAGACCCAGTACTTC.

As DNA, the CDR3 is TGCGCCAGCAGCTTGGCTTCCGAGAATGAGCAGTTCTTC. Amino acids: CASSLASENEQFF. V is TRBV5-1 and J is TRBJ2-1; D call uncertain. Per the germline V gene, CDR1 is SGHRS and CDR2 is YFSETQ. V was cut by 0 bases and J by 7 bases, with 8 bases left in between. This CDR3 has 13 residues.

This clonotype was seen only a few times. V usage is TRBV12-3 or TRBV12-4 and J usage is TRBJ2-7; D may be TRBD1 (5 bases). The V end was cut by 5 bases, the J end by 3 bases, with 8 bases between. This CDR3 spans 12 amino acids. The CDR3 nucleotides read TGTGCCAGCAGTGCGGACATCTACGAGCAGTACTTC. Encoded protein: CASSADIYEQYF.

J is TRBJ2-3 and V is TRBV5-1; no reliable D call. The germline CDR1 and CDR2 sequences are SGHRS and YFSETQ. The CDR3 spans 15 residues. V was clipped by 0 bases and J by 1 base, with 9 bases between them. In nucleotides, the CDR3 is TGCGCCAGCAGCTTGGACGGAGCACGCACAGATACGCAGTATTTT. It is translated as CASSLDGARTDTQYF.

Comment on this clonotype: Since a much larger clone is just one base distant, this may be a read error. The genes are TRBV29-1 and TRBJ2-5; TRBD1 is a possible D gene (6 bases). Germline V CDR1 and CDR2: SQVTM, ANQGSEA. V was cut by 0 bases and J by 2 bases, with 13 bases left in between. CDR3 length: 15 amino acids. Written as DNA, the CDR3 is TGCAGCGTTGAAGAACAGACAGGAGTACAAGAGACCCAGTACTTC. Residues: CSVEEQTGVQETQYF.

This clonotype occurred a few times. The chain joins TRBV12-3 or TRBV12-4 to TRBJ2-7, with a tentative D call TRBD1 (6 bases). With 3 bases removed from V and 3 bases from J, the gap between germline ends came to 9 bases. The CDR3 is 13 residues long. The CDR3 loop is CASSLGAVYEQYF. CDR3 nucleotide sequence: TGTGCCAGCAGTTTGGGGGCGGTCTACGAGCAGTACTTC.

The rearrangement uses TRBV7-2 and TRBJ2-7; 8 positions match TRBD1. Per germline, CDR1 SGHTA and CDR2 FQGNSA. V lost 5 bases to trimming and J lost 6 bases; unmatched junction nucleotides: 6. CDR3 length equals 13 residues. CDR3 nucleotides: TGTGCCAGCAGCCCGGACAGGGATGGCGAGCAGTACTTC. Translation: CASSPDRDGEQYF.

V usage is TRBV12-3 or TRBV12-4 and J usage is TRBJ2-2, with D tentatively TRBD1 or TRBD2 (5 bases each). The CDR3 has 15 amino acids. V shed 1 base and J shed 5 bases, with 11 bases lying between them. This chain's CDR3 is CASSLGGDETGELFF. The CDR3 DNA follows: TGTGCCAGCAGTTTAGGAGGGGACGAGACCGGGGAGCTGTTTTTT.

This clonotype was picked up a small number of times. The rearrangement links TRBV5-6 to TRBJ2-1, with a weak D call TRBD2 (6 bases). This CDR3 spans 17 amino acids. Germline CDR1 reads SGHDT; CDR2 reads YYEEEE. V lost 0 bases and J lost 4, with 17 bases in between. The CDR3 reads CASSLVGRDSYYNEQFF. CDR3 sequence (DNA): TGTGCCAGCAGCTTGGTTGGTAGGGACTCGTATTACAATGAGCAGTTCTTC.

This clonotype was seen repeatedly, ten times or more. CDR3 coding DNA: TGTGCCAGCAGCTTACCGATGGGGACTGGAAACACCATATATTTT. It is translated as CASSLPMGTGNTIYF. The chain carries TRBV7-2 and TRBJ1-3; D gene uncertain. CDR1 is SGHTA and CDR2 is FQGNSA in the germline V gene. V lost 2 bases and J 2 bases, leaving 10 bases between the germline ends. The CDR3 consists of 15 residues.

The table lists this clonotype with many counts. The V gene is TRBV20-1, the J gene TRBJ1-1, with D possibly TRBD1 on 6 matching bases. Germline V gene lookup returns CDR1 DFQATT and CDR2 SNEGSKA (reference sequence). V was trimmed by 3 bases and J by 3 bases, leaving 17 bases between them. The CDR3 length is 15 residues. The CDR3 nucleotides are TGCAGTGCTAGGGGGCTTCGGGGGGCGGACACTGAAGCTTTCTTT. Its translation: CSARGLRGADTEAFF.

Notes on this clonotype: A read error is possible here, since a much larger clone lies one base away. This chain links TRBV7-8 with TRBJ2-3, with 7 bases fitting TRBD2. The length of the CDR3 is 15 residues. Germline V gives CDR1 SGHVS, CDR2 FQNEAQ. Unmatched junction bases numbered 6, after V lost 5 bases and J lost 1 base. The CDR3 protein is CASSISSGCTDTQYF. The CDR3 region has the DNA TGTGCCAGCAGCATCTCTAGCGGCTGCACAGATACGCAGTATTTT. The variable domain in full, completed from reference TRBV7-8 and TRBJ2-3, reads GAGVSQSPRYKVAKRGQDVALRCDPISGHVSLFWYQQALGQGPEFLTYFQNEAQLDKSGLPSDRFFAERPEGSVSTLKIQRTQQEDSAVYLCASSISSGCTDTQYFGPGTRLTVL.

This sequence joins TRBV28 and TRBJ2-3; 7 nucleotides match TRBD2. From germline, CDR1 is MDHEN and CDR2 SYDVKM. CDR3 length equals 19 residues. The junction had 15 bases not matched to a gene; V was cut back by 3 bases and J by 0 bases. The CDR3 bases are TGTGCCAGCAGTTTCCAAGCGGGGAGCCTGATTTATAGCACAGATACGCAGTATTTT. Translating it yields CASSFQAGSLIYSTDTQYF.

This clonotype was counted ten times or more. V and J are TRBV7-8 and TRBJ1-5, with 7 bases fitting TRBD1. V was pared by 5 bases and J by 1 base, with 5 bases of the junction left unmatched. This CDR3 is 15 amino acids long. The V gene's germline CDR1 is SGHVS and CDR2 FQNEAQ. The CDR3 sequence: CASSRQGGSNQPQHF. The CDR3 DNA reads TGTGCCAGCAGCCGACAGGGTGGAAGCAATCAGCCCCAGCATTTT. Combining the CDR3 with reference TRBV7-8 and TRBJ1-5 gives the whole variable domain GAGVSQSPRYKVAKRGQDVALRCDPISGHVSLFWYQQALGQGPEFLTYFQNEAQLDKSGLPSDRFFAERPEGSVSTLKIQRTQQEDSAVYLCASSRQGGSNQPQHFGDGTRLSIL.

In its sample, this clonotype was seen a few times. This sequence joins TRBV5-6 and TRBJ1-5; TRBD1 is a possible D gene (5 bases). Trimming removed 3 bases at V and 0 bases at J, with 10 bases between. The CDR3 contains 15 residues. CDR1 and CDR2 (germline): SGHDT, YYEEEE. CDR3 nucleotides: TGTGCCAGCAGCTGGAGTCAGGGTAGCAATCAGCCCCAGCATTTT. It translates to CASSWSQGSNQPQHF.

This clonotype was observed at least ten times. The V call is TRBV20-1, the J call TRBJ1-1; no clear D gene. From germline, CDR1 is DFQATT and CDR2 SNEGSKA (reference sequence). CDR3 size: 13 residues. V was trimmed by 0 bases and J by 9 bases, leaving 14 bases between them. This CDR3 is CSARESGPTKAFF. CDR3 nucleotide sequence: TGCAGTGCTAGAGAGAGTGGTCCTACAAAAGCTTTCTTT.